This TCR beta chain was captured by sequencing in a study of CD8+ T cells in alopecia areata. There are a few counts of this clone. The germline gives CDR1 SEHNR, CDR2 FQNEAQ (reference sequence). The V end lost 4 bases, the J end lost 4 bases, and 7 bases lay between the germline ends. This CDR3 contains 13 residues. Reverse transcription of extracted RNA yielded cDNA, which provided the sequencing template. The assay was immunoSEQ multiplex PCR, and TCRdb's table has in-frame clones only and misses some. The data contain roughly 170,000 clones, about 63% of them seen just once; the ten biggest clones take up about 15%.

The TCR comes from a human donor with alopecia areata. This chain uses TRBV7-9 with TRBJ2-2; D might be TRBD2 (5 bases). Material: CD4+ T cells sorted from blood, obtained at week 0. The CDR3 nucleotides read TGTGCCAGCAGCTCCGGAGGCACCGGGGAGCTGTTTTTT. It translates to CASSSGGTGELFF.